Following are 13 T cell receptor beta chains from one sample sequenced in a study of shared clonotypes between healthy human individuals. Repertoires were generated with immunoSEQ multiplex PCR, while TCRdb's copy carries only in-frame clones and drops some. The sample records around 1.6 million clones, 98% being singletons. Sequences were obtained from naive CD4+ T cells sorted from blood. Subset reported: CD45RA+ positively selected. The receptors here all came from a man aged 30 to 45 in good health.

This sequence joins TRBV18 and TRBJ1-5; possibly TRBD1 for D (5 bases). CDR3 size: 17 residues. Looked up from germline, CDR1 is KGHSH and CDR2 is LQKENI. Trimming took off 1 base at V and 0 bases at J, with 13 bases between the two ends. The CDR3 DNA is TGTGCCAGCTCACCACGACCTAGGGGTGGTAGCAATCAGCCCCAGCATTTT. As protein: CASSPRPRGGSNQPQHF.

V and J are TRBV5-5 and TRBJ2-3; D might be TRBD1 (6 bases). V gave up 0 bases and J gave up 1 base, with 12 bases separating them. The CDR3 is made up of 16 amino acids. Germline values: CDR1 SGHKS, CDR2 YYEKEE (reference sequence). The CDR3 coding sequence is TGTGCCAGCAGCTTGGAACAGGGACGAGGCACAGATACGCAGTATTTT. Amino acids: CASSLEQGRGTDTQYF.

The chain employs TRBV11-2 and TRBJ2-1; 10 bases match TRBD2. The CDR3 extends over 16 amino acids. V was clipped by 1 base and J by 5 bases; unmatched bases: 5. Germline CDR1 is SGHAT and CDR2 is FQNNGV. This chain's CDR3 is CASSLVASGSDNEQFF. Here the CDR3 DNA reads TGTGCCAGCAGCTTAGTCGCTAGCGGGAGTGACAATGAGCAGTTCTTC.

This clone appeared once. CDR3 in amino acids: CASSPIAGGVYEQYF. CDR3 coding DNA: TGTGCCAGCAGCCCAATAGCGGGAGGTGTCTACGAGCAGTACTTC. J is TRBJ2-7 and V is TRBV7-2; TRBD2 aligns across 10 bases. This CDR3 is 15 amino acids long. V shed 5 bases and J 3 bases; nucleotides not matched to a gene: 7. CDR1 is SGHTA, CDR2 FQGNSA, per germline.

The rearrangement joins TRBV10-1 to TRBJ2-1; possible D gene TRBD2, 5 bases. V was cut by 2 bases and J by 7 bases, with 9 bases left in between. There are 13 residues in the CDR3. Germline CDR1 is WNHNN and CDR2 is SYGVQD (reference sequence). The CDR3 loop is CASSELLVNEQFF. For the CDR3, the DNA is TGCGCCAGCAGTGAGCTACTAGTTAATGAGCAGTTCTTC.

This clone appeared a single time. V and J are TRBV15 and TRBJ1-5; no firm D call. The CDR3 consists of 16 residues. The germline V gene has CDR1 LNHNV and CDR2 YYDKDF (reference sequence). Trimming took off 3 bases at V and 1 base at J, with 13 bases between the two ends. CDR3 bases: TGTGCCACCAGCAGGATTGAGGACCGGAGCAATCAGCCCCAGCATTTT. Translating gives CATSRIEDRSNQPQHF.

The V call is TRBV10-3, the J call TRBJ2-7; D might be TRBD1 or TRBD2, each matching 5 bases. Trimming removed 0 bases at V and 0 bases at J, with 12 bases between. The CDR3 covers 16 residues. Germline V gives CDR1 ENHRY, CDR2 SYGVKD. CDR3 sequence: CAISESLGRGSYEQYF. The CDR3 DNA is TGTGCCATCAGTGAGTCGCTGGGACGGGGCTCCTACGAGCAGTACTTC.

The chain carries TRBV28 and TRBJ2-7, with D uncertain. This CDR3 comprises 11 residues. Germline V gene lookup returns CDR1 MDHEN and CDR2 SYDVKM. Trimming took 4 bases from V and 5 from J, leaving 6 bases between them. The CDR3 DNA reads as TGTGCCAGCAGTTCGACCCACGAGCAGTACTTC. It is translated as CASSSTHEQYF.

The V call is TRBV29-1, the J call TRBJ2-7, with TRBD1 matching 8 bases. Germline V gene lookup returns CDR1 SQVTM and CDR2 ANQGSEA. The CDR3 is 17 amino acids. The V and J ends lost 4 bases and 2 bases, in that order; junction bases with no gene match: 16. The CDR3 here is CSVGSRTGTRRAYEQYF. The CDR3 DNA reads as TGCAGCGTTGGCTCCCGGACAGGGACCCGCAGGGCCTACGAGCAGTACTTC.

This sequence joins TRBV28 and TRBJ2-5; no definite D call. The CDR3 is made up of 11 amino acids. Germline V gives CDR1 MDHEN, CDR2 SYDVKM. V was shortened by 7 bases and J by 5 bases, with 8 bases between the two germline ends. In DNA form, the CDR3 reads TGTGCCAGCATTAGGTCCGAGACCCAGTACTTC. This sequence encodes CASIRSETQYF.

The chain joins TRBV5-1 to TRBJ2-2, with TRBD2 identical over 9 bases. The CDR3 sequence is 15 residues long. J gave up 7 bases and V 0 bases, and 4 bases lay outside the gene matches. Germline CDR1 SGHRS, CDR2 YFSETQ. This chain's CDR3 is CASSLASGKSGELFF. Written as DNA, the CDR3 is TGCGCCAGCAGCTTGGCTAGCGGGAAGAGCGGGGAGCTGTTTTTT.

This clone was found once. The rearrangement joins TRBV25-1 to TRBJ1-2; D call uncertain. This CDR3 has 14 residues. Trimming removed 5 bases at V and 4 bases at J, with 14 bases between. Germline values: CDR1 MGHDK, CDR2 SYGVNS. The CDR3 loop reads CASSSPGYSYGYTF. In DNA, the CDR3 is TGTGCCAGCAGTTCCCCTGGATACTCCTATGGCTACACCTTC.

This sequence joins TRBV19 and TRBJ2-3; unclear D gene. With 1 base removed from V and 1 base from J, the gap between germline ends came to 9 bases. The CDR3 sequence is 15 residues long. Germline CDR1 is LNHDA and CDR2 is SQIVND (reference sequence). CDR3 in amino acids: CASSIANYRTDTQYF. CDR3 coding DNA: TGTGCCAGTAGTATAGCCAACTATCGCACAGATACGCAGTATTTT.